A selection of T cell receptor beta chains follows, all from one sample in a study of control samples from healthy donors and cancer patients. Assay used: immunoSEQ multiplex PCR; TCRdb lists only in-frame clones, some missing. The sample holds 100,000 to 150,000 clones, over 75% seen once. The sequenced sample was blood. Receptors originate from a man in his late teens or twenties in good health. CDR3s include the opening cysteine and the closing phenylalanine or tryptophan. D genes are given only for firm matches. Clone size is not always given. Where it is, it says once, few, many or a class for expanded clones.

D: NA; length: 17; V: TRBV11-2; size: NA; J: TRBJ2-6; DNA: TGTGCCAGCAGCTTAGATGTGGGGGGCACTGGGGCCAACGTCCTGACTTTC; CDR3: CASSLDVGGTGANVLTF
D: TRBD1; length: 15; V: TRBV28; size: NA; J: TRBJ1-1; DNA: TGTGCCAGCAGTCCACCGACAGGGAGAATCACTGAAGCTTTCTTT; CDR3: CASSPPTGRITEAFF
D: NA; length: 14; V: TRBV18; size: NA; J: TRBJ1-1; DNA: TGTGCCAGCTCACCACCGTGGGGATGGCCTGAAGCTTTCTTT; CDR3: CASSPPWGWPEAFF
D: TRBD1; length: 14; V: TRBV9; size: NA; J: TRBJ1-2; DNA: TGTGCCAGCAGGTCGCCGACAGGGGATCATGGCTACACCTTC; CDR3: CASRSPTGDHGYTF
D: NA; length: 12; V: TRBV11-2; size: NA; J: TRBJ1-5; DNA: TGTGCCAGCAGCAAACAGGGCCAGCCCCAGCATTTT; CDR3: CASSKQGQPQHF
D: NA; length: 13; V: TRBV30; size: NA; J: TRBJ1-1; DNA: TGTGCCTGGAGTGTAAACGGGGGAACTGAAGCTTTCTTT; CDR3: CAWSVNGGTEAFF
D: NA; length: 15; V: TRBV6-2/TRBV6-3; size: NA; J: TRBJ1-2; DNA: TGTGCCAGCAGTTATGGTCTGAGAGTAGTCTATGGCTACACCTTC; CDR3: CASSYGLRVVYGYTF
D: NA; length: 15; V: TRBV19; size: NA; J: TRBJ1-5; DNA: TGTGCCAGTAGTGGAGGGGGGGCTCGAAATCAGCCCCAGCATTTT; CDR3: CASSGGGARNQPQHF
D: TRBD1; length: 17; V: TRBV5-1; size: NA; J: TRBJ2-3; DNA: TGCGCCAGCAGCTTTGGAGAGACAGGGGAGGAGACAGATACGCAGTATTTT; CDR3: CASSFGETGEETDTQYF
D: NA; length: 16; V: TRBV30; size: NA; J: TRBJ2-1; DNA: TGTGCCTGGAGTGAGACCGGGACAAACTCCTACAATGAGCAGTTCTTC; CDR3: CAWSETGTNSYNEQFF
D: NA; length: 15; V: TRBV7-2; size: NA; J: TRBJ1-1; DNA: TGTGCCAGCAGCTTGGGTATAATTGCCCCCCAAAAGGCTTTCTTT; CDR3: CASSLGIIAPQKAFF
D: NA; length: 13; V: TRBV2; size: NA; J: TRBJ1-1; DNA: TGTGCCAGCAGTGAGACAGTGAACACTGAAGCTTTCTTT; CDR3: CASSETVNTEAFF
D: NA; length: 16; V: TRBV11-2; size: NA; J: TRBJ1-5; DNA: TGTGCCAGCAGCTTAGAATTCGGACCTAGCAATCAGCCCCAGCATTTT; CDR3: CASSLEFGPSNQPQHF
D: TRBD1; length: 14; V: TRBV10-3; size: NA; J: TRBJ2-7; DNA: TGTGCCATCAGTGGAGACAGGGAGATGCGGGAGCAGTACTTC; CDR3: CAISGDREMREQYF
D: NA; length: 13; V: TRBV27; size: NA; J: TRBJ2-3; DNA: TGTGCCAGCAGCTTTTCTAGCACAGATACGCAGTATTTT; CDR3: CASSFSSTDTQYF
D: NA; length: 15; V: TRBV6-5; size: NA; J: TRBJ1-4; DNA: TGTGCCAGCAGCGCCGAGGGGTGGGCTAATGAAAAACTGTTTTTT; CDR3: CASSAEGWANEKLFF
D: NA; length: 14; V: TRBV6-2/TRBV6-3; size: NA; J: TRBJ1-1; DNA: TGTGCCAGCAGTTATCACAGAGATAACACTGAAGCTTTCTTT; CDR3: CASSYHRDNTEAFF
D: NA; length: 13; V: TRBV4-3; size: few; J: TRBJ1-5; DNA: TGCGCCAGCAGCCAAGAAGAGCGTCAGCCCCAGCATTTT; CDR3: CASSQEERQPQHF
D: TRBD1; length: 16; V: TRBV30; size: NA; J: TRBJ2-3; DNA: TGTGCCTGGAGTAAAGCCGGGACAGGGGGCATAGATACGCAGTATTTT; CDR3: CAWSKAGTGGIDTQYF
D: TRBD2; length: 15; V: TRBV5-1; size: NA; J: TRBJ2-5; DNA: TGCGCCAGCGTCCCGGGACTAGCGGACCGGGAGACCCAGTACTTC; CDR3: CASVPGLADRETQYF
D: NA; length: 13; V: TRBV10-2; size: NA; J: TRBJ2-7; DNA: TGCGCCAGCAGTGGGCAACAGGGCCCCGAGCAGTACTTC; CDR3: CASSGQQGPEQYF
D: TRBD1; length: 18; V: TRBV28; size: NA; J: TRBJ1-4; DNA: TGTGCCAGCAGTTCATCGGACAGGGCCCCTGCAACTAATGAAAAACTGTTTTTT; CDR3: CASSSSDRAPATNEKLFF
D: NA; length: 15; V: TRBV6-1; size: NA; J: TRBJ2-7; DNA: TGTGCCAGCAGTGAAGCGCATGGGAGTCCCTACGAGCAGTACTTC; CDR3: CASSEAHGSPYEQYF
D: NA; length: 14; V: TRBV19; size: NA; J: TRBJ1-2; DNA: TGTGCCAGTAGTATAGCCCTAACTAACTATGGCTACACCTTC; CDR3: CASSIALTNYGYTF